The present entry profiles one TCR beta chain with its context. This record comes from a study of blood T cell repertoires in COVID-19. Produced via immunoSEQ multiplex PCR; TCRdb's table is partial and in-frame only. The data hold hundreds of thousands of clones, with 88% observed a single time. This TCR derives from a woman in her 50s with COVID-19, enrolled during active disease. The sequenced sample was peripheral blood.

CDR3 nucleotide sequence: TGCGCCAGCAGTCAATTCCGACAGGGGCCCCTGAGCTCCTATAATTCACCCCTCCACTTT. This codes for CASSQFRQGPLSSYNSPLHF. The V and J genes are TRBV23-1 and TRBJ1-6; 8 bases agree with TRBD1. TRBV23-1 is classed as an ORF, of uncertain function. Unmatched junction bases numbered 11, after V lost 1 base and J lost 0 bases. This CDR3 has 20 amino acids.